One sample yielded the 26 T cell receptor beta chains listed below, sequenced in a study of T cell repertoires in cytomegalovirus infection. MiXCR, run by TCRdb on the reads, gives a single entry per CDR3 protein. The sample yields about 530,000 distinct CDR3 sequences, around a quarter seen once. Sequencing input: PBMCs. The receptor source for this set is a human donor in good health (CMV status not recorded). Some clones in this sample may be carry-over from other donors' samples.

J is TRBJ2-1 and V is TRBV20-1, with 8 bases that match TRBD2. This CDR3 spans 14 amino acids. The V gene's germline CDR1 is DFQATT and CDR2 SNEGSKA (reference sequence). After removal of 3 bases from V and 6 bases from J, the junction contained 7 bases not matched to a gene. The CDR3 loop is CSASPGTSSNEQFF. The CDR3 DNA reads TGCAGTGCTAGTCCCGGGACTAGTAGCAATGAGCAGTTCTTC.

The chain joins TRBV4-1 to TRBJ1-1; 9 nucleotides match TRBD1. Germline assignment: CDR1 MGHRA and CDR2 YSYEKL. This CDR3 contains 13 residues. The junction had 6 bases not matched to a gene; V was cut back by 4 bases and J by 9 bases. The CDR3 region has the DNA TGCGCCAGCAGCCTAGGACAGGGGAAGAAAGCTTTCTTT. Translation: CASSLGQGKKAFF.

A few counts support this clonotype. The V and J genes are TRBV28 and TRBJ2-5, with D possibly TRBD2 on 6 matching bases. Trimming removed 4 bases from V and 4 bases from J, with 10 bases in between. This CDR3 contains 13 residues. CDR1 and CDR2 (germline): MDHEN, SYDVKM. In nucleotides, the CDR3 is TGTGCCAGCAGTTATGATAGCGGAGAGACCCAGTACTTC. Translation: CASSYDSGETQYF.

This chain links TRBV18 with TRBJ2-7, with D possibly matching TRBD2 (7 bases). CDR3 length: 11 amino acids. Trimming took 2 bases from V and 9 from J, leaving 8 bases between them. CDR1 and CDR2 from the germline V gene are KGHSH and LQKENI. Here the CDR3 DNA reads TGTGCCAGCTCACCAGGGGGGGCGCAGTACTTC. Protein product: CASSPGGAQYF. The variable domain in full, with the rest retrieved from reference TRBV18 and TRBJ2-7, is NAGVMQNPRHLVRRRGQEARLRCSPMKGHSHVYWYRQLPEEGLKFMVYLQKENIIDESGMPKERFSAEFPKEGPSILRIQQVVRGDSAAYFCASSPGGAQYFGPGTRLTVT.

In nucleotides, the CDR3 is TGCAGTGCTAGCACGAGGAGAGAGCAGTACTTC. This sequence encodes CSASTRREQYF. The V call is TRBV20-1, the J call TRBJ2-7; unclear D gene. Trimming pared 3 bases from V and 7 bases from J, leaving 10 bases between. Germline CDR1 reads DFQATT; CDR2 reads SNEGSKA (reference sequence). CDR3 length equals 11 residues.

This clonotype was seen repeatedly, ten times or more. The chain employs TRBV12-3 or TRBV12-4 and TRBJ2-1, with D perhaps TRBD2 (5 bases). The CDR3 runs 15 residues. V was shortened by 2 bases and J by 8 bases, with 16 bases between the two germline ends. The CDR3 coding sequence is TGTGCCAGCAGTTTACTTGGCGGGTTTCAAGATGAGCAGTTCTTC. This encodes CASSLLGGFQDEQFF.

This clonotype has a count of ten or more. The chain couples TRBV7-8 to TRBJ2-5; D possibly corresponds to TRBD2 (5 bases). Germline V gene data show CDR1 as SGHVS and CDR2 as FQNEAQ. The CDR3 is 15 amino acids. Trimming shortened V by 2 bases and J by 4 bases, and 14 bases separated the two germline ends. CDR3 DNA sequence: TGTGCCAGCAGCTTAAGGAGGCCCCGGGGAGAGACCCAGTACTTC. It codes for CASSLRRPRGETQYF.

The V and J genes are TRBV2 and TRBJ2-7; a weak D match, TRBD2 (7 bases). CDR1 and CDR2 from the germline V gene are SNHLY and FYNNEI. Trimming removed 2 bases from V and 4 bases from J, with 15 bases in between. The CDR3 has 15 residues. Here the CDR3 reads CASSEFAGEGYEQYV. In DNA, the CDR3 is TGTGCCAGCAGTGAATTTGCAGGGGAGGGGTACGAGCAGTACGTC.

This clonotype has just a few counts. The V gene is TRBV12-3 or TRBV12-4, the J gene TRBJ2-5; 10 bases match TRBD2. This CDR3 region has 15 residues. V lost 1 base and J lost 4; bases outside the gene matches: 3. Here the CDR3 reads CASSLDSGRAETQYF. CDR3 in DNA: TGTGCCAGCAGTTTAGACAGCGGGAGGGCAGAGACCCAGTACTTC.

This clonotype was counted between two and nine times. The gene calls are TRBV11-2 and TRBJ2-5, with a tentative D call TRBD2 (7 bases). This CDR3 is built from 14 residues. Trimming removed 5 bases at V and 4 bases at J, with 14 bases between. The germline V gene has CDR1 SGHAT and CDR2 FQNNGV. This CDR3 reads CASSRGGGRETQYF. CDR3 DNA sequence: TGTGCCAGCAGCCGAGGGGGGGGTCGAGAGACCCAGTACTTC. Looking up the rest from reference TRBV11-2 and TRBJ2-5 gives the full variable domain: EAGVAQSPRYKIIEKRQSVAFWCNPISGHATLYWYQQILGQGPKLLIQFQNNGVVDDSQLPKDRFSAERLKGVDSTLKIQPAKLEDSAVYLCASSRGGGRETQYFGPGTRLLVL.

V and J are TRBV18 and TRBJ2-5; no reliable D call. The CDR3 loop spans 13 amino acids. Germline lookup yields CDR1 KGHSH and CDR2 LQKENI. V was cut by 2 bases and J by 2 bases, with 6 bases left in between. The CDR3 DNA reads as TGTGCCAGCTCACCAGTGGGGCAAGAGACCCAGTACTTC. Amino acids: CASSPVGQETQYF.

This clonotype was observed a few times. This sequence joins TRBV28 and TRBJ1-5; TRBD1 agrees at 10 bases. From germline, CDR1 is MDHEN and CDR2 SYDVKM. This CDR3 is built from 16 residues. V lost 5 bases and J lost 3; bases outside the gene matches: 7. DNA of the CDR3: TGTGCCAGCAGTCCCGTGGGACAGGGGTCCAATCAGCCCCAGCATTTT. This encodes CASSPVGQGSNQPQHF.

This clonotype showed up just a few times. The chain carries TRBV12-5 and TRBJ2-1; D not certain. The CDR3 length is 12 residues. V lost 4 bases to trimming and J lost 6 bases, with 7 bases between them. The germline V gene has CDR1 LGHNT and CDR2 FRNRAP. The CDR3 bases are TGTGCTAGTGGTTCCATAGGCAATGAGCAGTTCTTC. Protein sequence: CASGSIGNEQFF.

This clonotype occurred many times. The chain uses TRBV12-3 or TRBV12-4 and TRBJ1-3; D is possibly TRBD1 (6 bases). The V and J ends lost 5 bases and 0 bases respectively, with 11 bases between them. CDR3 length equals 15 residues. CDR3 residues: CASSRDTNSGNTIYF. The CDR3 DNA reads TGTGCCAGCAGTCGGGACACCAACTCTGGAAACACCATATATTTT.

The chain recombines TRBV20-1 with TRBJ2-3; D is unresolved. Germline V gene data show CDR1 as DFQATT and CDR2 as SNEGSKA (reference sequence). The CDR3 sequence is 15 residues long. The V end lost 0 bases, the J end lost 0 bases, and 10 bases lay between the germline ends. In DNA form, the CDR3 reads TGCAGTGCTAGAGATCCAGGTACTAGCACAGATACGCAGTATTTT. This codes for CSARDPGTSTDTQYF.

V usage is TRBV11-2 and J usage is TRBJ2-1; D is possibly TRBD1 or TRBD2 (5 bases each). From germline, CDR1 is SGHAT and CDR2 FQNNGV. The CDR3 length is 16 residues. Trimming removed 7 bases at V and 4 bases at J, with 20 bases between. For the CDR3, the DNA is TGTGCCAGCATCACCCGGGACCTTGGGGATTACAATGAGCAGTTCTTC. Its translation: CASITRDLGDYNEQFF. The variable domain in full, completed from reference TRBV11-2 and TRBJ2-1, reads EAGVAQSPRYKIIEKRQSVAFWCNPISGHATLYWYQQILGQGPKLLIQFQNNGVVDDSQLPKDRFSAERLKGVDSTLKIQPAKLEDSAVYLCASITRDLGDYNEQFFGPGTRLTVL.

This clonotype appeared many times. The V gene is TRBV12-3 or TRBV12-4, the J gene TRBJ1-4; D call uncertain. V gave up 5 bases and J gave up 4 bases, with 11 bases separating them. The CDR3 covers 14 residues. The CDR3 reads CASSLAGVNEKLFF. The CDR3 DNA follows: TGTGCCAGCAGTCTGGCCGGGGTTAATGAAAAACTGTTTTTT.

The chain employs TRBV5-4 and TRBJ2-2; D possibly corresponds to TRBD2 (7 bases). CDR1 SGHNT and CDR2 YYREEE come from the germline V gene (reference sequence). CDR3 size: 16 residues. The V end was cut by 0 bases, the J end by 7 bases, with 16 bases between. CDR3 region: CASSLARGAVIGELFF. The CDR3 DNA sequence: TGTGCCAGCAGCTTGGCCCGGGGGGCCGTCATCGGGGAGCTGTTTTTT.

The chain links TRBV9 to TRBJ2-1; the D is unclear. The CDR3 is made up of 14 amino acids. Germline V lookup: CDR1 SGDLS, CDR2 YYNGEE. Trimming removed 0 bases at V and 1 base at J, with 5 bases between. The CDR3 coding sequence is TGTGCCAGCAGCGTAGAAGGGTCCTACAATGAGCAGTTCTTC. Translating gives CASSVEGSYNEQFF.

The chain has TRBV18 and TRBJ1-1; TRBD1 is a possible D gene (5 bases). The V end lost 0 bases, the J end lost 0 bases, and 11 bases lay between the germline ends. Germline V CDR1 and CDR2: KGHSH, LQKENI. The CDR3 runs 16 residues. CDR3 DNA sequence: TGTGCCAGCTCACCACCTCATGACAGCATGAACACTGAAGCTTTCTTT. This sequence encodes CASSPPHDSMNTEAFF.

This clonotype has a handful of counts. V and J are TRBV4-1 and TRBJ1-1; D possibly corresponds to TRBD1 (5 bases). Trimming left V 3 bases short and J 1 base short, with 15 bases between. This CDR3 has 16 residues. The germline gives CDR1 MGHRA, CDR2 YSYEKL. The CDR3 region is CASSHHPGQQNTEAFF. CDR3 bases: TGCGCCAGCAGCCACCACCCCGGACAACAGAACACTGAAGCTTTCTTT.

The table lists this clonotype with a few counts. This chain connects TRBV19 to TRBJ1-5; unclear D gene. The CDR3 spans 14 residues. The germline V and J ends were trimmed by 5 bases and 5 bases, with 13 bases remaining between them. CDR1 is LNHDA and CDR2 is SQIVND in the germline V gene (reference sequence). CDR3 sequence reads: CASSPSLRYQPQHF. CDR3 in DNA: TGTGCCAGTAGTCCGTCATTAAGGTATCAGCCCCAGCATTTT.

The chain is built from TRBV5-4 and TRBJ2-3; a possible D gene is TRBD2 (5 bases). The CDR3 has 16 residues. Germline V CDR1 and CDR2: SGHNT, YYREEE (reference sequence). Trimming took off 0 bases at V and 2 bases at J, with 13 bases between the two ends. Here the CDR3 DNA reads TGTGCCAGCAGCTTGGGTCGAGCGGCTGCCACAGATACGCAGTATTTT. Translating gives CASSLGRAAATDTQYF.

The chain recombines TRBV12-3 or TRBV12-4 with TRBJ2-1, with 7 bases fitting TRBD2. The CDR3 runs to 16 residues. J gave up 4 bases and V 4 bases, and 10 bases lay outside the gene matches. In DNA, the CDR3 is TGTGCCAGCAGTTCCTTGCGGGAGTTTCGGTACAATGAGCAGTTCTTC. It codes for CASSSLREFRYNEQFF.

This clonotype was seen ten or more times. The rearrangement uses TRBV7-2 and TRBJ2-5; unclear D gene. The V gene lost 2 bases and the J gene lost 5 bases, with 9 bases spanning the gap. The germline CDR1 and CDR2 sequences are SGHTA and FQGNSA. The CDR3 contains 13 residues. The CDR3 region is CASSLFTAETQYF. In DNA, the CDR3 is TGTGCCAGCAGCTTATTTACAGCTGAGACCCAGTACTTC.

V usage is TRBV5-1 and J usage is TRBJ1-5, with D uncertain. V was trimmed by 2 bases and J by 0 bases, leaving 6 bases between them. In germline, CDR1 is SGHRS, CDR2 YFSETQ. There are 14 residues in the CDR3. This CDR3 reads CASSFISSNQPQHF. The CDR3 bases are TGCGCCAGCAGCTTTATCAGTAGCAATCAGCCCCAGCATTTT.